A selection of T cell receptor beta chains follows, all from one sample in a study of beta chain features in type 1 diabetes. Sequencing used immunoSEQ multiplex PCR; TCRdb keeps in-frame clones, though not all of them. This sample has some 350,000 clones; around a tenth occur once, and the top ten carry 0.55% to 0.75%. Input material: central memory CD4+ T cells from blood. Receptors were obtained from a man aged 25-40 years with type 1 diabetes. The CDR3 runs from the conserved cysteine through the conserved F or W. The D gene is left open where the match is weak. Expanded clones are given a class, and other clones once, few, many or no size at all.

size	V	J	D	DNA	CDR3
few	TRBV9	TRBJ2-1	.	TGTGCCAGCAGTACCGGGAGACGGAATGAGCAGTTCTTC	CASSTGRRNEQFF
.	TRBV6-6	TRBJ1-3	.	TGTGCCAGCAGTTACTCGACAGACTCTGGAAACACCATATATTTT	CASSYSTDSGNTIYF
.	TRBV10-2	TRBJ2-2	TRBD1	TGCGCCAGCAGTGAGCATGGACAGGTCGGGGAGCTGTTTTTT	CASSEHGQVGELFF
few	TRBV5-1	TRBJ2-5	.	TGCGCCAGCAGCTTGGATCGGGGAGAGGAGACCCAGTACTTC	CASSLDRGEETQYF
.	TRBV28	TRBJ2-7	TRBD1	TGTGCCAGCAGTTCCCCCGGACAGGGCCTAACCTACGAGCAGTACTTC	CASSSPGQGLTYEQYF
few	TRBV7-2	TRBJ1-2	.	TGTGCCAGCAAATCCGTGCGGGCCGCGTACGGCTACACCTTC	CASKSVRAAYGYTF
few	TRBV5-4	TRBJ2-6	.	TGTGCCAGCAGCTTAGCCGGGACAAACAAGCTAAAGGCTGGGGCCAACGTCCTGACTTTC	CASSLAGTNKLKAGANVLTF
.	TRBV29-1	TRBJ1-2	.	TGCAGCGACCAGGGTTATGGCTACACCTTC	CSDQGYGYTF
.	TRBV7-8	TRBJ2-7	.	TGTGCCAGCAGCCAATCGGGTCCTCCCTCTCCCTACGAGCAGTACTTC	CASSQSGPPSPYEQYF
few	TRBV4-3	TRBJ2-1	.	TGCGCCAGCAGCCAAGATCGCCAGCGGGTCTACAATGAGCAGTTCTTC	CASSQDRQRVYNEQFF
few	TRBV5-4	TRBJ2-3	.	TGTGCCAGCAGCCCAAGCCCTCCGGATACGCAGTATTTT	CASSPSPPDTQYF
few	TRBV5-1	TRBJ1-2	.	TGCGCCAGCAGCTTGTATCCGGGCGGCGAGTATGGCTACACCTTC	CASSLYPGGEYGYTF
few	TRBV5-1	TRBJ2-5	.	TGCGCCAGCAGCTTGGGACTAGAGCAGACCCAGTACTTC	CASSLGLEQTQYF
.	TRBV20-1	TRBJ1-1	.	TGCAGTGCCAGGAGCAACACTGAAGCTTTCTTT	CSARSNTEAFF
.	TRBV29-1	TRBJ2-1	TRBD2	TGCAGCGGCGGGGGAGGGCCATACAATGAGCAGTTCTTC	CSGGGGPYNEQFF